The 24 T cell receptor beta chains presented below share a single source sample, sequenced in a study of T-cell memory formation after mild COVID-19. A single record per CDR3 protein comes from TCRdb applying MiXCR to the 5' RACE reads. The sample has 400,000 or so distinct CDR3 sequences; 15% to 25% are singletons. The sequenced sample was PBMCs or a T cell subset sorted from them (not recorded which). The receptors come from an adult woman who had mild COVID-19 (a few samples of this study predate the infection). Cell type and time point are not known.

The rearrangement links TRBV5-1 to TRBJ1-2; D may be TRBD1 (6 bases). V lost 2 bases and J lost 8, with 16 bases in between. The CDR3 length is 14 residues. Germline V gene sequence: CDR1 SGHRS, CDR2 YFSETQ. The CDR3 nucleotides read TGCGCCAGCAGCTTTGGGGGGCCCTTAAGGGGCTACACCTTC. Encoded protein: CASSFGGPLRGYTF.

This clonotype was detected only a few times. The chain couples TRBV6-2 or TRBV6-3 to TRBJ2-4; D is possibly TRBD1 (6 bases). The CDR3 has 15 amino acids. V shed 7 bases and J shed 6 bases, with 19 bases lying between them. The germline V gene has CDR1 MNHEY and CDR2 SVGEGT. CDR3 coding DNA: TGTGCCAGCACCCACGCCTCCCAGGGGAGAAACATTCAGTACTTC. It translates to CASTHASQGRNIQYF.

This clonotype was observed a few times. The chain links TRBV7-8 to TRBJ1-2, with 9 positions matching TRBD1. Germline V gives CDR1 SGHVS, CDR2 FQNEAQ. Trimming took 3 bases from V and 7 from J; bases not matched to a gene: 15. CDR3 length: 17 residues. The CDR3 protein is CASSLGGQGRDRGGYTF. CDR3 bases: TGTGCCAGCAGCTTGGGAGGACAGGGGAGGGACCGGGGTGGCTACACCTTC.

This clonotype appeared a few times. The V call is TRBV3-1, the J call TRBJ2-1; D might be TRBD1 (6 bases). The germline V gene has CDR1 LGHDT and CDR2 YNNKEL (reference sequence). Trimming cost V 2 bases and J 3 bases, with 14 bases left between them. This CDR3 region has 16 residues. The CDR3 DNA reads TGTGCCAGCAGCCAATTTGTGGGACATCTCTACAATGAGCAGTTCTTC. The encoded protein is CASSQFVGHLYNEQFF.

This chain uses TRBV12-3 or TRBV12-4 with TRBJ2-7; D possibly corresponds to TRBD2 (7 bases). Trimming removed 8 bases from V and 5 bases from J, with 22 bases in between. This CDR3 comprises 15 residues. CDR3 sequence: CASPIIGGGANEQYF. The CDR3 bases are TGTGCCAGCCCCATAATCGGTGGGGGGGCAAACGAGCAGTACTTC.

This clonotype was counted only a few times. The rearrangement links TRBV30 to TRBJ2-1, with a tentative D call TRBD2 (6 bases). Trimming shortened V by 1 base and J by 7 bases, and 8 bases separated the two germline ends. CDR3 length: 12 amino acids. CDR1 and CDR2 (germline): GTSNPN, SVGIG (reference sequence). In nucleotides, the CDR3 is TGTGCCTGGAGTGGTAGCGGAAATGAGCAGTTCTTC. Amino acids: CAWSGSGNEQFF.

This clonotype was seen a few times. The rearrangement uses TRBV30 and TRBJ2-1; no definite D call. The V end lost 5 bases, the J end lost 1 base, and 18 bases lay between the germline ends. The CDR3 has 16 residues. Germline V gives CDR1 GTSNPN, CDR2 SVGIG (reference sequence). The CDR3 DNA sequence: TGTGCCTGGTCAATAAAAGGGCAAGGGTCCTACAATGAGCAGTTCTTC. Its protein product is CAWSIKGQGSYNEQFF. Drawing the rest from reference TRBV30 and TRBJ2-1, the complete variable domain is SQTIHQWPATLVQPVGSPLSLECTVEGTSNPNLYWYRQAAGRGLQLLFYSVGIGQISSEVPQNLSASRPQDRQFILSSKKLLLSDSGFYLCAWSIKGQGSYNEQFFGPGTRLTVL.

This clonotype was detected only a few times. The gene calls are TRBV4-3 and TRBJ2-7; D possibly corresponds to TRBD2 (5 bases). There are 13 residues in the CDR3. V was clipped by 3 bases and J by 11 bases, with 17 bases between them. Germline assignment: CDR1 LGHNA and CDR2 YSLEER. CDR3 coding DNA: TGCGCCAGCAGCCAGGGAGTCTCCGACGTGAAGTACTTC. This translates into CASSQGVSDVKYF.

This clonotype occurred many times. V and J are TRBV12-3 or TRBV12-4 and TRBJ2-7; 7 bases line up with TRBD1. This CDR3 is built from 13 residues. With 8 bases clipped from V and 3 bases from J, the junction kept 7 bases outside the gene matches. The CDR3 loop is CASVRGLGYEQYF. Written as DNA, the CDR3 is TGTGCCAGCGTTAGGGGGCTGGGCTACGAGCAGTACTTC.

This clonotype was recorded a few times. This rearrangement joins TRBV3-1 to TRBJ2-3; D remains unclear. This CDR3 spans 13 amino acids. Germline V gene data show CDR1 as LGHDT and CDR2 as YNNKEL (reference sequence). V dropped 9 bases and J dropped 0 bases, with 10 bases sitting between them. This CDR3 is CASGKRSTDTQYF. The CDR3 DNA sequence: TGTGCCAGTGGAAAACGAAGCACAGATACGCAGTATTTT.

V and J are TRBV27 and TRBJ2-1; tentatively, D is TRBD2 (6 bases). V was shortened by 10 bases and J by 7 bases, with 20 bases between the two germline ends. Germline loops: CDR1 MNHEY, CDR2 SMNVEV (reference sequence). This CDR3 is 14 amino acids long. The CDR3 DNA reads as TGTGCCATCTTACCGGGACTTCTTATGAATGAGCAGTTCTTC. It specifies CAILPGLLMNEQFF.

This rearrangement joins TRBV3-1 to TRBJ2-1; 7 bases match TRBD2. The CDR3 spans 15 residues. Germline CDR1 and CDR2: LGHDT and YNNKEL (reference sequence). V gave up 4 bases and J gave up 2 bases; unmatched junction bases: 5. CDR3 protein: CASSRSRGAYNEQFF. CDR3 in DNA: TGTGCCAGCAGCCGTAGCCGGGGGGCCTACAATGAGCAGTTCTTC.

This clonotype was seen a handful of times. The J gene is TRBJ2-5, the V gene TRBV24-1; 7 bases agree with TRBD1. Germline-derived CDR1 and CDR2 are KGHDR and SFDVKD. V dropped 9 bases and J dropped 2; count of bases not matched to a gene: 8. The CDR3 spans 14 residues. This CDR3 is CATSQTGPQETQYF. DNA of the CDR3: TGTGCCACCTCTCAGACAGGGCCTCAAGAGACCCAGTACTTC.

This clonotype was seen a few times. The chain carries TRBV6-5 and TRBJ2-2, with a possible D match to TRBD2 (5 bases). Trimming shortened V by 4 bases and J by 8 bases, and 17 bases separated the two germline ends. The CDR3 covers 15 residues. The germline V gene encodes CDR1 MNHEY and CDR2 SVGAGI. This CDR3 reads CASSSTDSSYGELFF. Written as DNA, the CDR3 is TGTGCCAGCAGTTCTACGGACTCCTCCTATGGGGAGCTGTTTTTT.

The chain employs TRBV19 and TRBJ2-5; D perhaps matches TRBD1 (5 bases). The length of the CDR3 is 14 residues. Trimming took off 3 bases at V and 3 bases at J, with 11 bases between the two ends. CDR1 LNHDA and CDR2 SQIVND come from the germline V gene (reference sequence). In nucleotides, the CDR3 is TGTGCCAGTAGTATTATGGCAGGGAAAGAGACCCAGTACTTC. It is translated as CASSIMAGKETQYF.

The chain couples TRBV10-3 to TRBJ2-2; TRBD2 might be the D (6 bases). The germline V gene encodes CDR1 ENHRY and CDR2 SYGVKD. Deletions cut 3 bases from V and 7 bases from J, with 15 bases between. The CDR3 has 15 amino acids. The CDR3 nucleotides read TGTGCCATCAGTGAATCCGGGACTCCGGGCGGGGAGCTGTTTTTT. This translates into CAISESGTPGGELFF.

A few counts support this clonotype. The chain employs TRBV16 and TRBJ2-5; unclear D gene. V lost 0 bases and J 5 bases, leaving 7 bases between the germline ends. In germline, CDR1 is KGHSY, CDR2 FQNENV. The CDR3 is made up of 13 amino acids. The chain's CDR3 is CASSQSVLETQYF. The CDR3 nucleotides are TGTGCCAGCAGCCAATCGGTGTTGGAGACCCAGTACTTC.

This clonotype was counted a few times. V usage is TRBV15 and J usage is TRBJ1-1; D perhaps matches TRBD1 (5 bases). V lost 1 base and J lost 3, with 15 bases in between. This CDR3 comprises 16 residues. The germline gives CDR1 LNHNV, CDR2 YYDKDF (reference sequence). CDR3 DNA sequence: TGTGCCACCAGCAGAGCTTGGGGGATTGAGGACACTGAAGCTTTCTTT. Translated, it gives CATSRAWGIEDTEAFF.

The table lists this clonotype with a few counts. V gene TRBV29-1 combines with J gene TRBJ2-7; no clear D. The V gene lost 7 bases and the J gene lost 5 bases, with 15 bases spanning the gap. This CDR3 has 12 amino acids. Germline V gene lookup returns CDR1 SQVTM and CDR2 ANQGSEA. CDR3 sequence (DNA): TGCAGCGCAGGCCTTATGGGGAACGAGCAGTACTTC. This translates into CSAGLMGNEQYF.

V and J are TRBV19 and TRBJ1-2; a possible D gene is TRBD1 (5 bases). The CDR3 spans 12 residues. The germline V gene has CDR1 LNHDA and CDR2 SQIVND (reference sequence). V lost 9 bases and J 3 bases, leaving 11 bases between the germline ends. DNA for the CDR3: TGTGCCAGCGCAGGGTTGGACTATGGCTACACCTTC. Encoded protein: CASAGLDYGYTF.

This chain connects TRBV6-2 or TRBV6-3 to TRBJ1-2; 8 bases map to TRBD1. This CDR3 spans 15 amino acids. Germline loops: CDR1 MNHEY, CDR2 SVGEGT. The ends lost 4 bases at V and 6 bases at J; junction bases unmatched: 10. CDR3: CASSSTGQARHGYTF. The CDR3 coding sequence is TGTGCCAGCAGTTCCACGGGACAGGCCCGACATGGCTACACCTTC.

The table lists this clonotype with many counts. The chain couples TRBV5-6 to TRBJ1-6, with 7 bases matching TRBD1. This CDR3 is built from 15 residues. The V gene's germline CDR1 is SGHDT and CDR2 YYEEEE. The V gene end was trimmed by 5 bases and the J gene end by 10 bases; junction bases not matched to a gene: 12. The CDR3 nucleotides are TGTGCCAGCAGTCGGACAGGCCTCTGGAGGTCACCCCTCCACTTT. Translating it yields CASSRTGLWRSPLHF.

This clonotype was seen a handful of times. The chain links TRBV24-1 to TRBJ2-3; TRBD2 aligns across 8 bases. Trimming at V came to 4 bases and at J to 4 bases, leaving 9 bases not matched to a gene. Germline-derived CDR1 and CDR2 are KGHDR and SFDVKD. The CDR3 covers 16 residues. CDR3 residues: CATSDPGLARADTQYF. DNA for the CDR3: TGTGCCACCAGTGACCCCGGACTAGCTAGGGCAGATACGCAGTATTTT.

The V and J genes are TRBV12-3 or TRBV12-4 and TRBJ1-3; 7 bases agree with TRBD1. V lost 7 bases, J lost 4 bases, and 7 bases stayed unmatched. This CDR3 contains 14 residues. CDR3 bases: TGTGCCAGCACCTTGGGACAGCTGGGAAACACCATATATTTT. Translating gives CASTLGQLGNTIYF.